This T cell receptor (beta chain) was identified during a study of T cells in Graves' hyperthyroidism and ophthalmopathy. In this sample, this clonotype turned up many times. This CDR3 spans 13 amino acids. Per germline, CDR1 SGHAT and CDR2 FQNNGV. Trimming pared 5 bases from V and 15 bases from J, leaving 17 bases between. RNA transcripts were the template for amplifying TCR beta CDR3 regions. The study used the HTBI primer set for a first-round RT-PCR of the TCR CDR3. TCRdb called the multiplex PCR reads again in MiXCR, with one record for every CDR3 protein. The sample records fewer than 550,000 distinct CDR3 sequences, 15% to 18% being singletons. Clinical symptoms, serum thyroxine, TRAb, thyroid ultrasound and orbital computed tomography established diagnosis.

The J gene is TRBJ1-6, the V gene TRBV11-2; D ambiguous. The sequence came from a woman under 30 with Graves' hyperthyroidism. Sample: blood. CDR3 nucleotides: TGTGCCAGCAGCCCACCCGGACCAGTACTCCTCCACTTT. Amino acids: CASSPPGPVLLHF.